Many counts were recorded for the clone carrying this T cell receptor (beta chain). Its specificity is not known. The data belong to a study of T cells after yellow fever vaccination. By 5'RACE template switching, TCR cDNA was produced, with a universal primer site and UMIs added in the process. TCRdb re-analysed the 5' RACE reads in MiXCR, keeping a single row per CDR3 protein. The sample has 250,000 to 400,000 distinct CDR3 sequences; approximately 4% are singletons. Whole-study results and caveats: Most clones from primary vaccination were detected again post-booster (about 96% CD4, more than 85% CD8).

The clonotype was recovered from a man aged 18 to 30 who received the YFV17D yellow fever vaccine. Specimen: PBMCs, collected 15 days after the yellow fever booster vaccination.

The CDR3 DNA is TGCGCCAGCAGCCAAGAACCATCGGGGTATTCACCCCTCCACTTT. Its translation: CASSQEPSGYSPLHF. This chain uses TRBV4-1 with TRBJ1-6; no clear D gene. The CDR3 is made up of 15 amino acids. CDR1 MGHRA and CDR2 YSYEKL come from the germline V gene. V was pared by 0 bases and J by 8 bases, with 11 bases between.